One and the same sample provided the 11 T cell receptor beta chains below, sequenced in a study of blood T cell repertoires in COVID-19. The table came from immunoSEQ multiplex PCR; TCRdb's copy has only in-frame clones and leaves some out. This table has some 270,000 clones, 70% to 90% appearing once. Sequenced sample: peripheral blood. Every receptor here comes from a woman aged 70-85 years with acute or convalescent COVID-19.

The CDR3 here is CASSDGGRNIQYF. The CDR3 DNA follows: TGTGCCAGCAGCGACGGGGGGCGGAACATTCAGTACTTC. The V and J genes are TRBV9 and TRBJ2-4, with a tentative D call TRBD2 (7 bases). The CDR3 spans 13 residues. Between the trimmed V and J ends, which lost 3 bases and 7 bases, there was a span of 11 bases. CDR1 and CDR2 (germline): SGDLS, YYNGEE.

This sequence joins TRBV5-4 and TRBJ2-1; D may be TRBD1 (6 bases). Trimming took 2 bases from V and 5 from J, leaving 14 bases between them. Germline V CDR1 and CDR2: SGHNT, YYREEE (reference sequence). The CDR3 contains 15 residues. In DNA form, the CDR3 reads TGTGCCAGCAGCTTAGGGGGACACCCTAACAATGAGCAGTTCTTC. Its protein is CASSLGGHPNNEQFF.

The chain couples TRBV3-1 (or the pseudogene TRBV3-2) to TRBJ2-7; 7 nucleotides agree with TRBD1. V was pared by 3 bases and J by 7 bases, with 12 bases of the junction left unmatched. Germline CDR1 LGHDT, CDR2 YNNKEL (reference sequence). There are 15 residues in the CDR3. CDR3 bases: TGTGCCAGCAGCCAGGGATCCGAAGGGGGCCGGGAGCAGTACTTC. It yields the protein CASSQGSEGGREQYF.

J is TRBJ2-5 and V is TRBV7-9, with D unclear. Germline V gene sequence: CDR1 SEHNR, CDR2 FQNEAQ (reference sequence). Trimming pared 2 bases from V and 1 base from J, leaving 11 bases between. The CDR3 runs 15 residues. CDR3 nucleotide sequence: TGTGCCAGCAGCTTAACTGCAAGTCCCCAAGAGACCCAGTACTTC. It specifies CASSLTASPQETQYF.

Notes on this clone: The same CDR3 can be traced to other DNA sequences in this sample. The CDR3 DNA reads as TGTGCCAGCAGCGACAGATACGGCTACACCTTC. Its translation is CASSDRYGYTF. The chain links TRBV12-3 or TRBV12-4 to TRBJ1-2, with D perhaps TRBD1 (5 bases). There are 11 residues in the CDR3. The V gene lost 6 bases and the J gene lost 8 bases, with 10 bases spanning the gap.

This clone was seen a handful of times. The chain uses TRBV6-5 and TRBJ2-7, with D perhaps TRBD2 (5 bases). This CDR3 spans 12 amino acids. Trimming left V 7 bases short and J 1 base short, with 8 bases between. Germline V gene lookup returns CDR1 MNHEY and CDR2 SVGAGI. CDR3 sequence: CASTRGSYEQYF. CDR3 DNA: TGTGCCAGCACGCGCGGGTCCTACGAGCAGTACTTC.

This clone was counted a single time. The V call is TRBV3-1 (or the pseudogene TRBV3-2), the J call TRBJ1-1; TRBD1 matches at 10 bases. The V gene's germline CDR1 is LGHDT and CDR2 YNNKEL (reference sequence). The CDR3 runs to 15 residues. With 1 base clipped from V and 1 base from J, the junction kept 0 bases outside the gene matches. This CDR3 reads CASSQGDRGNTEAFF. Written as DNA, the CDR3 is TGTGCCAGCAGCCAAGGGGACAGGGGGAACACTGAAGCTTTCTTT.

The chain uses TRBV9 and TRBJ1-3; D is possibly TRBD1 (6 bases). The CDR3 is made up of 15 amino acids. Germline lookup yields CDR1 SGDLS and CDR2 YYNGEE. V dropped 4 bases and J dropped 4 bases, with 15 bases sitting between them. CDR3 region: CASSLDTGSGNTIYF. The CDR3 nucleotides read TGTGCCAGCAGCCTGGACACAGGGTCCGGAAACACCATATATTTT.

V is TRBV6-5 and J is TRBJ1-1, with D possibly being TRBD1 (6 bases). Trimming took 5 bases from V and 6 from J, leaving 19 bases between them. There are 15 residues in the CDR3. Germline CDR1 and CDR2: MNHEY and SVGAGI. This CDR3 reads CASSRNLQGRAEAFF. CDR3 nucleotide sequence: TGTGCCAGCAGTCGAAACCTACAGGGTAGGGCTGAAGCTTTCTTT.

The chain links TRBV3-1 (or the pseudogene TRBV3-2) to TRBJ1-4; a possible D gene is TRBD1 (6 bases). The CDR3 loop spans 15 amino acids. Trimming removed 0 bases at V and 5 bases at J, with 10 bases between. Germline values: CDR1 LGHDT, CDR2 YNNKEL (reference sequence). DNA for the CDR3: TGTGCCAGCAGCCAAGAGGGGGCGACAAATGAAAAACTGTTTTTT. Protein product: CASSQEGATNEKLFF.

The CDR3 spells CSVGQGGKDGYTF. CDR3 sequence (DNA): TGCAGCGTTGGACAGGGCGGGAAGGATGGCTACACCTTC. V gene TRBV29-1 combines with J gene TRBJ1-2, with 7 bases aligning to TRBD1. CDR1 is SQVTM, CDR2 ANQGSEA, per germline. The CDR3 is 13 residues long. With 4 bases clipped from V and 6 bases from J, the junction kept 8 bases outside the gene matches.